The 30 T cell receptor beta chains reported below all come from one sample, sequenced in a study of CD8 T cells in ankylosing spondylitis. TCRdb analysed the 5' RACE reads with MiXCR anew, one entry per CDR3 protein. The data contain about 250,000 distinct CDR3 sequences, 20% to 30% of them singletons. The sequencing input was blood, either unsorted or a sorted T cell fraction (not recorded which). The receptors here all came from a male donor with ankylosing spondylitis or in good health (not recorded which).

This clonotype was seen a handful of times. The gene calls are TRBV2 and TRBJ2-1; no firm D call. The ends were cut back, 8 bases at V and 9 bases at J, with 11 bases in the middle. Germline V gene data show CDR1 as SNHLY and CDR2 as FYNNEI. CDR3 size: 11 residues. The CDR3 here is CASDSTGEQFF. CDR3 DNA sequence: TGTGCCAGCGATTCAACCGGTGAGCAGTTCTTC.

This clonotype came up many times. This chain links TRBV7-2 with TRBJ2-5, with D unresolved. CDR3 length equals 14 residues. Germline V gene sequence: CDR1 SGHTA, CDR2 FQGNSA. V dropped 3 bases and J dropped 10 bases, with 18 bases sitting between them. The CDR3 region has the DNA TGTGCCAGCAGCTTTGACCGTATTACCCGGTTCCAGTACTTC. Translation gives CASSFDRITRFQYF. Using reference TRBV7-2 and TRBJ2-5 for the parts outside the CDR3, the full variable domain is GAGVSQSPSNKVTEKGKDVELRCDPISGHTALYWYRQSLGQGLEFLIYFQGNSAPDKSGLPSDRFSAERTGGSVSTLTIQRTQQEDSAVYLCASSFDRITRFQYFGPGTRLLVL.

This clonotype was picked up a small number of times. J is TRBJ2-5 and V is TRBV7-2; a possible D gene is TRBD2 (6 bases). V lost 5 bases, J lost 5 bases, and 15 bases lay in between. Per the germline V gene, CDR1 is SGHTA and CDR2 is FQGNSA. CDR3 length equals 14 residues. The CDR3 DNA is TGTGCCAGCAGCGGAGACGGGGGTGGGGAGACCCAGTACTTC. It codes for CASSGDGGGETQYF.

This clonotype appeared many times. This chain uses TRBV29-1 with TRBJ2-3, with no clear D. This CDR3 is built from 12 residues. Germline CDR1 and CDR2: SQVTM and ANQGSEA. The V end was cut by 7 bases, the J end by 2 bases, with 10 bases between. CDR3 region: CSGLSHTDTQYF. The CDR3 DNA is TGCAGCGGCCTTAGCCACACAGATACGCAGTATTTT.

In its sample, this clonotype was seen many times. The chain is built from TRBV6-6 and TRBJ1-1; D unresolved. The germline gives CDR1 MNHNY, CDR2 SVGAGI (reference sequence). The V end lost 2 bases, the J end lost 1 base, and 5 bases lay between the germline ends. The CDR3 has 13 residues. CDR3 DNA: TGTGCCAGCAGTTACGAGCGGAACACTGAAGCTTTCTTT. Translation gives CASSYERNTEAFF.

V is TRBV19 and J is TRBJ1-5, with 7 bases fitting TRBD1. The germline gives CDR1 LNHDA, CDR2 SQIVND (reference sequence). The CDR3 has 15 residues. Trimming cost V 8 bases and J 0 bases; bases outside gene matches: 7. Here the CDR3 DNA reads TGTGCCAGTGGCGACAGGGTTTATAGCAATCAGCCCCAGCATTTT. It encodes CASGDRVYSNQPQHF.

This chain links TRBV6-1 with TRBJ2-1; no reliable D call. V gave up 4 bases and J gave up 0 bases, with 13 bases separating them. Germline-derived CDR1 and CDR2 are MNHNS and SASEGT. CDR3 size: 16 residues. The CDR3 coding sequence is TGTGCCAGCAGTGGAAAACTACCCAGCTCCTACAATGAGCAGTTCTTC. Its protein is CASSGKLPSSYNEQFF.

This clonotype was recorded at least ten times. The V and J genes are TRBV27 and TRBJ2-3; 11 nucleotides agree with TRBD2. V gave up 5 bases and J gave up 5 bases; unmatched junction bases: 12. CDR3 length equals 17 residues. Per the germline V gene, CDR1 is MNHEY and CDR2 is SMNVEV (reference sequence). CDR3 in DNA: TGTGCCAGCAGTATTCGGACTAGCGGGCCGCCGGGAGATACGCAGTATTTT. Residues: CASSIRTSGPPGDTQYF.

This clonotype was detected ten times or more. The genes are TRBV5-1 and TRBJ1-1; D gene uncertain. V was pared by 4 bases and J by 1 base, with 14 bases between. The CDR3 is made up of 15 amino acids. The V gene's germline CDR1 is SGHRS and CDR2 YFSETQ. The CDR3 DNA is TGCGCCAGCAGCAAAGAGGCCGGCCGGAACACTGAAGCTTTCTTT. It translates to CASSKEAGRNTEAFF.

This clonotype was counted ten times or more. The V and J genes are TRBV15 and TRBJ2-3, with D unclear. Trimming removed 0 bases from V and 2 bases from J, with 6 bases in between. The CDR3 has 14 amino acids. CDR1 and CDR2 from the germline V gene are LNHNV and YYDKDF (reference sequence). The CDR3: CATSREGSTDTQYF. Written as DNA, the CDR3 is TGTGCCACCAGCAGAGAGGGCTCCACAGATACGCAGTATTTT.

This clonotype was picked up a small number of times. A junction boundary mismatches the germline segment, possibly from a read error. The CDR3 region is CAISVGSVTGELFF. The CDR3 coding sequence is TGTGCCATCTCTGTGGGTTCAGTCACCGGGGAGCTCTTTTTT. The chain uses TRBV18 and TRBJ2-2; D possibly corresponds to TRBD2 (5 bases). Germline-derived CDR1 and CDR2 are KGHSH and LQKENI. The CDR3 loop spans 14 amino acids.

The rearrangement joins TRBV6-2 or TRBV6-3 to TRBJ2-7, with 7 bases aligning to TRBD1. Germline values: CDR1 MNHEY, CDR2 SVGEGT. The ends lost 2 bases at V and 0 bases at J; junction bases unmatched: 7. The CDR3 covers 16 residues. CDR3 nucleotides: TGTGCCAGCAGTTACAGGTCCGGGACAGCCTCCTACGAGCAGTACTTC. Its translation is CASSYRSGTASYEQYF.

This clonotype showed up just a few times. The V and J genes are TRBV20-1 and TRBJ2-3, with 12 bases fitting TRBD2. V shed 3 bases and J 2 bases; nucleotides not matched to a gene: 3. Germline V gene data show CDR1 as DFQATT and CDR2 as SNEGSKA (reference sequence). This CDR3 is 15 amino acids long. CDR3 DNA sequence: TGCAGTGCTAGTCCTAGCGGGGGGGTCACAGATACGCAGTATTTT. This encodes CSASPSGGVTDTQYF.

The chain links TRBV12-3 or TRBV12-4 to TRBJ2-1; perhaps TRBD1 as D (5 bases). V was trimmed by 5 bases and J by 10 bases, leaving 9 bases between them. CDR3 length: 11 residues. Written as DNA, the CDR3 is TGTGCCAGCAGTGGGGCCAGGGAGCAGTTCTTC. Translation: CASSGAREQFF.

This clonotype occurred many times. The chain recombines TRBV20-1 with TRBJ1-3, with unresolved D. Germline-derived CDR1 and CDR2 are DFQATT and SNEGSKA (reference sequence). There are 13 residues in the CDR3. V lost 5 bases and J lost 0, with 8 bases in between. The CDR3 protein is CSASHSSGNTIYF. The CDR3 region has the DNA TGCAGTGCTTCTCATTCCTCTGGAAACACCATATATTTT.

The rearrangement links TRBV12-3 or TRBV12-4 to TRBJ2-3, with D unclear. The CDR3 has 15 residues. Trimming stripped 1 base from V and 3 bases from J, with 11 bases between. This CDR3 reads CASSLGGRATDTQYF. In nucleotides, the CDR3 is TGTGCCAGCAGTTTAGGAGGACGGGCTACAGATACGCAGTATTTT.

The genes are TRBV5-1 and TRBJ1-2; 12 bases align to TRBD1. Germline V gene lookup returns CDR1 SGHRS and CDR2 YFSETQ. With 1 base clipped from V and 6 bases from J, the junction kept 10 bases outside the gene matches. The CDR3 contains 17 residues. DNA of the CDR3: TGCGCCAGCAGCTTGTCCTCTGGGACAGGGGGCTTGGATGGCTACACCTTC. Its translation: CASSLSSGTGGLDGYTF.

This clonotype was recorded many times. The chain recombines TRBV7-9 with TRBJ2-5, with a tentative D call TRBD1 (5 bases). The V and J ends lost 6 bases and 5 bases respectively, with 16 bases between them. This CDR3 contains 14 residues. The germline CDR1 and CDR2 sequences are SEHNR and FQNEAQ (reference sequence). CDR3 sequence: CASSGAAKSETQYF. The CDR3 DNA follows: TGTGCCAGCAGTGGGGCAGCCAAGTCGGAGACCCAGTACTTC.

This clonotype came up many times. The chain has TRBV12-3 or TRBV12-4 and TRBJ2-1, with D perhaps TRBD2 (7 bases). Between the trimmed V and J ends, which lost 7 bases and 9 bases, there was a span of 22 bases. This CDR3 has 15 amino acids. The CDR3 DNA sequence: TGTGCCAGCACCTTCCGTGGGGGGGGCGGTCGTGAGCAGTTCTTC. Translated: CASTFRGGGGREQFF.

This clonotype was recorded a few times. V and J are TRBV5-5 and TRBJ2-1; 7 bases fit TRBD2. Per germline, CDR1 SGHKS and CDR2 YYEKEE (reference sequence). The trim removed 0 bases at V and 6 bases at J, leaving 6 bases unmatched. The CDR3 spans 15 residues. CDR3: CASSLARRGVNEQFF. CDR3 nucleotide sequence: TGTGCCAGCAGCTTGGCGAGACGGGGGGTCAATGAGCAGTTCTTC.

This chain uses TRBV6-2 or TRBV6-3 with TRBJ2-1; 11 bases agree with TRBD2. J lost 3 bases, V lost 5 bases, and 24 bases had no gene match. Germline V gene data show CDR1 as MNHEY and CDR2 as SVGEGT. The CDR3 is 22 amino acids. CDR3: CASSPAPWGASGGPSFYNEQFF. DNA for the CDR3: TGTGCCAGCAGTCCTGCCCCCTGGGGGGCTAGCGGGGGGCCCTCCTTCTACAATGAGCAGTTCTTC.

Ten or more counts support this clonotype. The chain recombines TRBV24-1 with TRBJ2-4; the match to TRBD2 covers 7 bases. The CDR3 length is 17 residues. Germline CDR1 KGHDR, CDR2 SFDVKD. J was trimmed by 0 bases and V by 5 bases; bases with no gene match: 9. In DNA, the CDR3 is TGTGCCACCAGTGTAACGGGAGGCCAACTAGCCAAAAACATTCAGTACTTC. Translation gives CATSVTGGQLAKNIQYF.

Only a few counts were recorded for this clonotype. The chain is built from TRBV20-1 and TRBJ2-7, with 9 nucleotides matching TRBD2. Germline CDR1 is DFQATT and CDR2 is SNEGSKA (reference sequence). CDR3 size: 15 residues. Unmatched junction bases numbered 8, after V lost 0 bases and J lost 5 bases. The CDR3 sequence is CSARESGGPLDEQYF. The CDR3 coding sequence is TGCAGTGCTAGAGAAAGCGGGGGGCCCTTAGACGAGCAGTACTTC.

CDR3 coding DNA: TGTGCCAGCAGCATCCGACGGGGTGAAAAACTGTTTTTT. This encodes CASSIRRGEKLFF. The chain uses TRBV5-6 and TRBJ1-4; no reliable D call. The germline V and J ends were trimmed by 4 bases and 7 bases, with 11 bases remaining between them. The CDR3 runs 13 residues. Germline V gene sequence: CDR1 SGHDT, CDR2 YYEEEE.

This clonotype has a handful of counts. V gene TRBV25-1 combines with J gene TRBJ2-1; D unresolved. Trimming took off 4 bases at V and 6 bases at J, with 10 bases between the two ends. CDR3 length equals 13 residues. Germline CDR1 and CDR2: MGHDK and SYGVNS. In DNA form, the CDR3 reads TGTGCCAGCAGTGTTGGTGGTCTCAATGAGCAGTTCTTC. Encoded protein: CASSVGGLNEQFF. Full variable domain (outside the CDR3, taken from reference TRBV25-1 and TRBJ2-1): EADIYQTPRYLVIGTGKKITLECSQTMGHDKMYWYQQDPGMELHLIHYSYGVNSTEKGDLSSESTVSRIRTEHFPLTLESARPSHTSQYLCASSVGGLNEQFFGPGTRLTVL.

This clonotype was detected many times. V gene TRBV12-3 or TRBV12-4 combines with J gene TRBJ1-3, with a possible D match to TRBD1 (5 bases). V was cut by 5 bases and J by 8 bases, with 19 bases left in between. CDR3 size: 15 residues. CDR3 sequence (DNA): TGTGCCAGCAGTACGACCGGGACCTCCCGGGACACCATATATTTT. Translated: CASSTTGTSRDTIYF.

The rearrangement links TRBV4-1 to TRBJ2-2; the match to TRBD2 covers 8 bases. With V trimmed by 4 bases and J by 2 bases, 9 bases remained unmatched. This CDR3 is built from 17 residues. In germline, CDR1 is MGHRA, CDR2 YSYEKL. CDR3 coding DNA: TGCGCCAGCAGCCTCCCCCCCGGGGGGGGAAACACCGGGGAGCTGTTTTTT. Its protein is CASSLPPGGGNTGELFF.

Many counts were recorded for this clonotype. CDR3 sequence: CSVESLHF. The DNA for the CDR3 is TGCAGCGTTGAGTCCCTCCACTTT. The chain couples TRBV29-1 to TRBJ1-6; D ambiguous. This CDR3 has 8 residues. Trimming shortened V by 3 bases and J by 14 bases, and 2 bases separated the two germline ends. Germline V CDR1 and CDR2: SQVTM, ANQGSEA.

The rearrangement links TRBV6-1 to TRBJ2-7; 7 nucleotides align to TRBD2. This CDR3 contains 14 residues. The germline V gene encodes CDR1 MNHNS and CDR2 SASEGT. With V trimmed by 6 bases and J by 9 bases, 14 bases remained unmatched. CDR3 protein: CASRKTGTTDVQYF. Written as DNA, the CDR3 is TGTGCCAGCAGGAAAACCGGGACTACCGACGTGCAGTACTTC.

In this sample, this clonotype turned up many times. The V and J genes are TRBV21-1 and TRBJ1-5. TRBV21-1 is a listed pseudogene. This CDR3 spans 15 amino acids. The CDR3 sequence: CASSKAVGINQPQHF. The CDR3 nucleotides read TGTGCCAGCAGCAAAGCGGTGGGTATCAATCAGCCCCAGCATTTT.